This paragraph reports one T cell receptor beta chain. Its antigen is unknown. Base qualities are not at hand, and no much larger clone is one base apart. This record comes from a study of shared clonotypes between healthy human individuals (dated by TCRdb to the early 2020s). Context from the whole study: Three men and two women, aged 18 to 49 years, made up the cohort. Per donor, three plates each were used for CD4 naive and CD4 memory, two for CD8 naive, and one for CD8 memory. To estimate repertoire size and how much clonotype sharing occurs between individuals, the study deeply sequenced the blood TCR repertoires of 5 or 6 healthy adults. Libraries were prepared and TCR repertoires were sequenced by different laboratories using diverse techniques, in order to increase sequencing depth and limit assay-specific biases. Between about 0.8 and 9 billion PBMCs per donor were obtained by leukapheresis. General findings and caveats noted by the study authors: Pairwise subsampling indicated that sequencing depth was expected to affect the degree of clonotype sharing among donors. The small number of donors limited the genetic and exposure-history diversity represented. Estimated clonotype richness was generally larger for naive than for memory subsets. When a handful of donors were compared, the shared fraction of clonotypes was approximately 5% for naive CD4, 3% to 4% for naive CD8, about 2.4% for memory CD4, and 0.35% to 0.4% for memory CD8. Incomplete sequencing was indicated by rarefaction of sorted-subset datasets, despite the large sequencing depth. Sampling was restricted to blood, and TCR repertoires in tissue are likely to differ from TCR repertoires in blood. Clonotypes shared by all four sorted-subset donors showed higher generation probabilities than non-shared clonotypes.

From cysteine to phenylalanine, the CDR3 is 14 amino acids long. Kept here is only the CDR3 DNA, which spans 42 bases and is read in frame from base 1. CDR1 SGDLS and CDR2 YYNGEE are derived from the germline V gene. Trimming costs V 0 bases and J 6 bases, and their ends lie 10 bases apart. The donors were healthy, HIV-negative adults who had no recently reported acute infections or vaccinations. Only Caucasian adults living in Nashville, Tennessee, USA were represented among the donors. The CD8 memory samples were a combination of magnetically selected CD45RO+ cells and CCR7-negative CD45RA+ effector memory (TemRA) cells. After blood collection by leukapheresis, PBMCs were isolated using Ficoll-Histopaque density gradient centrifugation and then cryopreserved in the vapor phase of liquid nitrogen. Purity and quantity of every magnetically sorted T cell population were checked by analytical flow cytometry. From each sorted fraction, genomic DNA was isolated and quantified by UV absorbance on a Nanodrop 2000c.

Using the deep immunoSEQ assay, multiplex PCR amplified TCR CDR3 regions from genomic DNA. Genomic DNA extracted from each cell subset was distributed evenly over all wells of several immunoSEQ 96-well plates, and each plate served as one replicate. For sorted subsets, about 200 ng genomic DNA, equal to 30,000 or so T cell genomes, was loaded into each replicate PCR. Purified libraries were quantified with a Qubit 3.0 fluorometer, sized on a Bioanalyzer 2100, and re-quantified with the KAPA Library Quantification kit. Every immunoSEQ 96-well plate was sequenced on a dedicated single-read 150-cycle Illumina NextSeq 550 flow cell. Regarding the original processing steps: Because only junctional sequences without quality scores were contained in the immunoSEQ output, filtering matching that applied to full-length reads could not be performed. To assign V/J genes and CDR3, sequences were annotated using PyIR, a Python wrapper for IgBLAST v1.9, with IMGT germline references. Reads were filtered out if the reads had weak V/J assignments (E-value above 1e-6), no CDR3, stop codons, out-of-frame junctions, or ambiguous translated residues. V3J clonotypes were defined as sequences sharing an identical inferred V gene, J gene, and CDR3 amino acid sequence. To compute the percentage overlap between repertoires, the number of shared unique clonotypes was divided by the size of the smaller repertoire. RTK rarefaction, the Chao1 estimator, and Recon v2.1 estimates of unobserved clonotypes were used to assess repertoire richness. Generation probabilities were computed with OLGA for all TCRbeta clonotypes obtained by the gDNA method from four donors. The table comes from immuneACCESS by way of TCRdb, which keeps in-frame sequences with V and J called. Part of the clones is missing from these tables; in studies checked, under half for an unresolved V gene and the rest for unknown reasons. V, J and clone size are taken as reported in that table, and D and trimming were inferred from the DNA itself. The sample table records approximately 400,000 clones; approximately 97% of these occur just once. The top ten clones comprise about 0.32% of the sample.

This TCR came from a man younger than 40 in good health. Recombination linked TRBV9 to TRBJ2-1; the D match is possibly TRBD1 or TRBD2, with 5 bases aligned in each. Sequencing was done on a sample of memory CD8+ T cells sorted from blood. Taken with the paper, the label for cell subset or site translates to: CD45RO+ cells pooled with CCR7-negative TemRA cells. The nucleotides read TGTGCCAGCAGCGTAGCTCGGGGCCCCAATGAGCAGTTCTTC. The translation is CASSVARGPNEQFF. With the portions outside the CDR3 filled from the reference TRBV9 and TRBJ2-1 genes, the complete variable region becomes DSGVTQTPKHLITATGQRVTLRCSPRSGDLSVYWYQQSLDQGLQFLIQYYNGEERAKGNILERFSAQQFPDLHSELNLSSLELGDSALYFCASSVARGPNEQFFGPGTRLTVL.